One sample yielded the 27 T cell receptor beta chains listed below, sequenced in a study of molecular identifiers for immune sequencing clone quantification. TCRdb redid the calling of the PCR reads with MiXCR, one entry per CDR3 protein. The table lists under 650,000 distinct CDR3 sequences, about 20% of them singletons. Specimen: naive CD8+ T cells from blood, with Jurkat cell RNA spiked in. Subset noted: FACS-sorted CD8+CD4-CCR7+CD45RA+ naive T cells. The receptors stem from a human donor in good health. Some libraries in this study had Jurkat cell RNA spiked in.

The chain carries TRBV12-3 or TRBV12-4 and TRBJ1-3; 7 nucleotides match TRBD1. The CDR3 consists of 17 residues. Losses at the gene ends were 3 bases for V and 1 base for J; bases not matched to a gene: 9. The CDR3 region has the DNA TGTGCCAGCAGTTTTTTCCTCAGGGGGGCATCTGGAAACACCATATATTTT. This codes for CASSFFLRGASGNTIYF.

Many counts were recorded for this clonotype. The chain recombines TRBV7-8 with TRBJ2-1; 9 bases align to TRBD2. CDR3 length: 16 amino acids. The trim removed 5 bases at V and 2 bases at J, leaving 7 bases unmatched. The germline V gene has CDR1 SGHVS and CDR2 FQNEAQ. This chain's CDR3 is CASSTTSGPAYNEQFF. CDR3 DNA sequence: TGTGCCAGCAGCACTACTAGCGGGCCTGCCTACAATGAGCAGTTCTTC.

This clonotype turned up a few times. In nucleotides, the CDR3 is TGTGCCAGCAGCCGCCCTGGGCTGAGCTCTGGAAACACCATATATTTT. Translated, it gives CASSRPGLSSGNTIYF. The chain carries TRBV14 and TRBJ1-3, with D unresolved. This CDR3 spans 16 amino acids. Germline lookup yields CDR1 SGHDN and CDR2 FVKESK. V was shortened by 4 bases and J by 0 bases, with 13 bases between the two germline ends.

This clonotype came up many times. This sequence joins TRBV12-3 or TRBV12-4 and TRBJ2-3; 8 bases are a match to TRBD1. This CDR3 has 16 amino acids. V gave up 5 bases and J gave up 0 bases; unmatched junction bases: 7. CDR3 in amino acids: CASSPTGTGSTDTQYF. As DNA, the CDR3 is TGTGCCAGCAGTCCGACCGGGACAGGAAGCACAGATACGCAGTATTTT.

A word on this clonotype: A much bigger clone sits one base away, suggesting this may be a read error. The V call is TRBV12-3 or TRBV12-4, the J call TRBJ2-3; D gene unclear. The CDR3 has 12 residues. This CDR3 reads CASSDQTDAQYF. The DNA for the CDR3 is TGTGCCAGCAGTGACCAAACAGATGCGCAGTATTTT.

This clonotype showed up many times. The V and J genes are TRBV28 and TRBJ2-7; TRBD1 matches 7 bases. Germline V gives CDR1 MDHEN, CDR2 SYDVKM. CDR3 length: 16 amino acids. The V segment lost 5 bases and the J segment 0 bases; nucleotides outside the gene matches: 10. The CDR3 here is CASSPLWDSRSYEQYF. In nucleotides, the CDR3 is TGTGCCAGCAGTCCCCTCTGGGACAGCCGCTCCTACGAGCAGTACTTC.

This chain uses TRBV29-1 with TRBJ2-7; 7 bases are a match to TRBD1. The germline gives CDR1 SQVTM, CDR2 ANQGSEA. The CDR3 consists of 15 residues. Trimming took 3 bases from V and 0 from J; bases not matched to a gene: 8. The CDR3 DNA sequence: TGCAGCGTTGATGGTGACAGGGCACACTCCTACGAGCAGTACTTC. This encodes CSVDGDRAHSYEQYF.

The rearrangement joins TRBV25-1 to TRBJ2-1; 8 bases match TRBD2. The trim removed 4 bases at V and 5 bases at J, leaving 7 bases unmatched. The length of the CDR3 is 15 residues. From germline, CDR1 is MGHDK and CDR2 SYGVNS. The CDR3 is CASSALAGPNNEQFF. Here the CDR3 DNA reads TGTGCCAGCAGTGCATTAGCGGGGCCCAACAATGAGCAGTTCTTC.

On this clonotype itself: Possible read error: a much larger clone is one base away. The rearrangement joins TRBV7-9 to TRBJ2-2; 8 bases line up with TRBD2. The V and J ends lost 1 base and 4 bases, in that order; junction bases with no gene match: 14. This CDR3 region has 19 residues. The V gene's germline CDR1 is SEHNR and CDR2 FQNEAQ (reference sequence). The DNA of the CDR3 is TGTGCCAGCAGCTTAGTATACGTAGCGGGACCCGAGAGCACCGGGGAGCTGTTTTTT. It is translated as CASSLVYVAGPESTGELFF.

On this clonotype itself: This may be a read error, as it is one base from a much larger clone. The rearrangement links TRBV16 to TRBJ1-1; the D gene is possibly TRBD1 (5 bases). The CDR3 totals 15 residues. Between the trimmed V and J ends, which lost 0 bases and 6 bases, there was a span of 14 bases. CDR1 KGHSY and CDR2 FQNENV come from the germline V gene. The CDR3 DNA reads as TGTGCCAGCAGCCAATCCGTCGTTGCGGGGGCTGAAGCTTTCTTT. Residues: CASSQSVVAGAEAFF.

The table lists this clonotype with many counts. This chain uses TRBV13 with TRBJ2-7, with a tentative D call TRBD1 (5 bases). Germline assignment: CDR1 PRHDT and CDR2 FYEKMQ (reference sequence). The V end was cut by 0 bases, the J end by 3 bases, with 12 bases between. This CDR3 comprises 15 residues. CDR3 coding DNA: TGTGCCAGCAGCTTAGGGGGGCACGTCAGCTACGAGCAGTACTTC. Amino acids: CASSLGGHVSYEQYF.

This rearrangement joins TRBV20-1 to TRBJ1-2; D is perhaps TRBD1 (5 bases). The CDR3 is 14 residues long. Trimming removed 3 bases from V and 0 bases from J, with 11 bases in between. Germline loops: CDR1 DFQATT, CDR2 SNEGSKA (reference sequence). In DNA, the CDR3 is TGCAGTGCTAGCGGGGGAGAGTCTAACTATGGCTACACCTTC. It is translated as CSASGGESNYGYTF.

A note on this clonotype: This may be a read error, as it is one base from a much larger clone. The chain has TRBV4-1 and TRBJ2-7, with 7 bases aligning to TRBD2. CDR3 length: 15 amino acids. Looked up from germline, CDR1 is MGHRA and CDR2 is YSYEKL. The CDR3 here is CAGSQDRGDTYEQYF. The DNA for the CDR3 is TGCGCCGGCAGCCAAGATCGGGGGGATACCTACGAGCAGTACTTC.

A note on this clonotype: This may be a read error, as it is one base from a much larger clone. The V gene is TRBV7-9, the J gene TRBJ2-2; maybe TRBD2 (5 bases). CDR3 length equals 14 residues. CDR1 is SEHNR and CDR2 is FQNEAQ in the germline V gene (reference sequence). The CDR3 protein is CASSGLYFTVELFF. In nucleotides, the CDR3 is TGTGCCAGCAGCGGACTTTACTTCACCGTGGAGCTGTTTTTT.

This clonotype was counted between two and nine times. This chain uses TRBV12-3 or TRBV12-4 with TRBJ2-7; the match to TRBD1 covers 11 bases. The CDR3 has 14 residues. J lost 4 bases, V lost 6 bases, and 5 bases had no gene match. Written as DNA, the CDR3 is TGTGCCAGCAGGGTGGGACAGGGGGATTACGAGCAGTACTTC. Protein product: CASRVGQGDYEQYF.

A word on this clonotype: Possible read error: a much larger clone is one base away. The CDR3 does not close with the conserved phenylalanine or tryptophan, likely indicating a read error. J is TRBJ2-7 and V is TRBV5-1, with no clear D. Germline lookup yields CDR1 SGHRS and CDR2 YFSETQ. The CDR3 covers 15 residues. Trimming left V 1 base short and J 0 bases short, with 11 bases between. As DNA, the CDR3 is TGCGCCAGCAGCTTGAGCCCAGACAACTCCTACGAGCAGTACCTC. Its protein is CASSLSPDNSYEQYL.

This clonotype was found once. Without the conserved terminal phenylalanine or tryptophan, this CDR3 likely stems from a read error. V gene TRBV7-9 combines with J gene TRBJ2-1, with D unresolved. Germline CDR1 reads SEHNR; CDR2 reads FQNEAQ (reference sequence). This CDR3 comprises 13 residues. V was cut by 5 bases and J by 4 bases, with 9 bases left in between. Written as DNA, the CDR3 is TGTGCCAGCAGCCCGGTCGAGTACAATGAGCAGTTCCTC. Protein sequence: CASSPVEYNEQFL.

This clonotype was seen many times. CDR3 protein: CASSQDAGTYEQYF. CDR3 bases: TGCGCCAGCAGCCAAGACGCAGGGACCTACGAGCAGTACTTC. The chain joins TRBV4-3 to TRBJ2-7, with TRBD1 as a possible D gene (5 bases). CDR3 length: 14 amino acids. Germline V gives CDR1 LGHNA, CDR2 YSLEER. The V end was cut by 0 bases, the J end by 2 bases, with 8 bases between.

The chain has TRBV27 and TRBJ2-7; D unresolved. CDR1 is MNHEY, CDR2 SMNVEV, per germline (reference sequence). This CDR3 has 14 amino acids. V lost 2 bases and J lost 2, with 10 bases in between. CDR3 residues: CASSLQGPPYEQYF. CDR3 DNA sequence: TGTGCCAGCAGTTTACAAGGACCGCCCTACGAGCAGTACTTC.

The sample holds many counts of this clonotype. The chain recombines TRBV7-9 with TRBJ2-2; D remains unclear. The germline V gene has CDR1 SEHNR and CDR2 FQNEAQ (reference sequence). The CDR3 is made up of 14 amino acids. Trimming stripped 7 bases from V and 1 base from J, with 10 bases between. CDR3 residues: CASTPPQNTGELFF. In nucleotides, the CDR3 is TGTGCCAGCACCCCTCCACAGAACACCGGGGAGCTGTTTTTT.

In regard to this clonotype: Being one base from a much bigger clone, this may be a read error. The V and J genes are TRBV12-3 or TRBV12-4 and TRBJ1-1; D is ambiguous. The CDR3 has 13 residues. CDR3 sequence: CASNGPRNTEACF. The CDR3 DNA sequence: TGTGCCAGCAACGGACCGAGGAACACTGAAGCTTGCTTT.

Many counts were recorded for this clonotype. The chain couples TRBV6-6 to TRBJ1-1; weak D call: TRBD1 (6 bases). The V gene's germline CDR1 is MNHNY and CDR2 SVGAGI (reference sequence). Trimming cost V 3 bases and J 3 bases, with 14 bases left between them. The CDR3 has 15 amino acids. This CDR3 reads CASSYSPGHYTEAFF. In DNA form, the CDR3 reads TGTGCCAGCAGTTATTCTCCGGGACACTACACTGAAGCTTTCTTT.

V is TRBV25-1 and J is TRBJ1-4, with 7 bases identical to TRBD1. With 3 bases clipped from V and 8 bases from J, the junction kept 6 bases outside the gene matches. CDR3 length: 14 amino acids. Germline V gives CDR1 MGHDK, CDR2 SYGVNS. Here the CDR3 DNA reads TGTGCCAGCAGTGACCCAGGGGGGGGGGAAAAACTGTTTTTT. Translation: CASSDPGGGEKLFF.

The table lists this clonotype with many counts. V gene TRBV11-2 combines with J gene TRBJ1-1; D ambiguous. This CDR3 comprises 12 residues. The germline V gene has CDR1 SGHAT and CDR2 FQNNGV. V lost 1 base, J lost 8 bases, and 8 bases lay in between. The DNA for the CDR3 is TGTGCCAGCAGCTTAGGGAGGCACGAAGCTTTCTTT. This encodes CASSLGRHEAFF.

This clonotype was detected many times. The V call is TRBV7-8, the J call TRBJ2-7; 8 bases are shared with TRBD1. From germline, CDR1 is SGHVS and CDR2 FQNEAQ. With 5 bases clipped from V and 2 bases from J, the junction kept 8 bases outside the gene matches. This CDR3 is 15 amino acids long. The DNA for the CDR3 is TGTGCCAGCAGCCCAAGGGACAGGCCCCCCTACGAGCAGTACTTC. This gives the protein CASSPRDRPPYEQYF.

As regards this clonotype: A much more abundant neighbour one base away suggests this may be a read error. The chain carries TRBV7-9 and TRBJ2-7, with D possibly being TRBD1 (7 bases). The germline CDR1 and CDR2 sequences are SEHNR and FQNEAQ (reference sequence). The CDR3 is 15 residues long. V shed 5 bases and J shed 3 bases, with 17 bases lying between them. CDR3 sequence: CASSGGDRGVYEQYF. Written as DNA, the CDR3 is TGTGCCAGCAGCGGAGGGGACAGAGGGGTCTACGAGCAGTACTTC.

This clonotype was detected ten times or more. The chain combines TRBV6-2 or TRBV6-3 with TRBJ2-7; a weak D match, TRBD1 (7 bases). The CDR3 is 13 residues long. CDR1 and CDR2 (germline): MNHEY, SVGEGT. V lost 7 bases and J 2 bases, leaving 12 bases between the germline ends. This CDR3 reads CASTGDRPYEQYF. The DNA for the CDR3 is TGTGCCAGCACGGGGGACAGACCCTACGAGCAGTACTTC.